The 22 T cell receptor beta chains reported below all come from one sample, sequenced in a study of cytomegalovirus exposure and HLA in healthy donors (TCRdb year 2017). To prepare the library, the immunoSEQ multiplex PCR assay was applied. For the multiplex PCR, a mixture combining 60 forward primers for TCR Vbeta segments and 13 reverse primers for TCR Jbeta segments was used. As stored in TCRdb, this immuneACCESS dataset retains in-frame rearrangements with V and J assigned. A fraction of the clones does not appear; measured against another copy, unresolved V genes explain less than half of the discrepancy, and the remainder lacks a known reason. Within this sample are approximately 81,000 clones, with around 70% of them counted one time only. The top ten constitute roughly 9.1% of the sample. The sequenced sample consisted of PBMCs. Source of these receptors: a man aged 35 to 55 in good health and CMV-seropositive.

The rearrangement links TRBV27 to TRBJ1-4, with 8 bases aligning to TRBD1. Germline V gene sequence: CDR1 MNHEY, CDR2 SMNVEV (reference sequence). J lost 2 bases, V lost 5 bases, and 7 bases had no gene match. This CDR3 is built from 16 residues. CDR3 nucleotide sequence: TGTGCCAGCAGTCTTACTGCAGGGGGCACTAATGAAAAACTGTTTTTT. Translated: CASSLTAGGTNEKLFF. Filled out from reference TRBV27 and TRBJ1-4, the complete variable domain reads EAQVTQNPRYLITVTGKKLTVTCSQNMNHEYMSWYRQDPGLGLRQIYYSMNVEVTDKGDVPEGYKVSRKEKRNFPLILESPSPNQTSLYFCASSLTAGGTNEKLFFGSGTQLSVL.

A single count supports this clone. CDR3 DNA sequence: TGTGCCAGCAGTGACCCGGGAGGGGGGAAACCGGTCACTGAAGCTTTCTTT. This encodes CASSDPGGGKPVTEAFF. The chain recombines TRBV6-1 with TRBJ1-1, with a possible D match to TRBD1 (6 bases). V gave up 3 bases and J gave up 4 bases, with 21 bases separating them. Germline CDR1 reads MNHNS; CDR2 reads SASEGT. This CDR3 region has 17 residues.

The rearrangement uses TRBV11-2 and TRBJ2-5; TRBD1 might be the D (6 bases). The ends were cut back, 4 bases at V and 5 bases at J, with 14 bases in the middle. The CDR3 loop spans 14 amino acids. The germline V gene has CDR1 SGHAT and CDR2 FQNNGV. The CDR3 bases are TGTGCCAGCAGCTCTAACAGGGTTCGGGAGACCCAGTACTTC. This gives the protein CASSSNRVRETQYF.

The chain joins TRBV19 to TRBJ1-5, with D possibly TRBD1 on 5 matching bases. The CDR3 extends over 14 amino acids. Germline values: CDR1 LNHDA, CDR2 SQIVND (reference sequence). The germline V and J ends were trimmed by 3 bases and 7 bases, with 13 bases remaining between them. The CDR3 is CASSITRVGQPQHF. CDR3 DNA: TGTGCCAGTAGTATCACCAGGGTCGGGCAGCCCCAGCATTTT.

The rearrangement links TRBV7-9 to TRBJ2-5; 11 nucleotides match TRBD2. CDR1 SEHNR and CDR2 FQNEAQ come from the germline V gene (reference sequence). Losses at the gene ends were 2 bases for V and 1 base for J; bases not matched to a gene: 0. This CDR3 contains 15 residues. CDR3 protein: CASSLTSGGQETQYF. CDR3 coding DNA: TGTGCCAGCAGCTTAACTAGCGGGGGCCAAGAGACCCAGTACTTC.

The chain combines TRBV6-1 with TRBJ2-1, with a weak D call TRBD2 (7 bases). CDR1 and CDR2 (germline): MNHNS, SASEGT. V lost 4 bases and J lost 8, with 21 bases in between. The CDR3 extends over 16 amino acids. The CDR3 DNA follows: TGTGCCAGCAGTGGGTTCCTGGAGGGGGGGAGGGATGAGCAGTTCTTC. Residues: CASSGFLEGGRDEQFF.

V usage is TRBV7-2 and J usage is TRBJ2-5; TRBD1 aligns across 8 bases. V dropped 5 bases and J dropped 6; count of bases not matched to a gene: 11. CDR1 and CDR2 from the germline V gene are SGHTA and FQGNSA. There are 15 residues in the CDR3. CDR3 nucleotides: TGTGCCAGCAGCGCCCGGACAGGGTTGGAACAGACCCAGTACTTC. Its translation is CASSARTGLEQTQYF.

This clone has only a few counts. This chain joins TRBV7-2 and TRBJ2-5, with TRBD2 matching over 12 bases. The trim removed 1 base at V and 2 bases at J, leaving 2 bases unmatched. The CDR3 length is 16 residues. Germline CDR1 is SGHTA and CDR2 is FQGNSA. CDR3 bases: TGTGCCAGCAGCTTAGGAGGACTAGCGGGGCAAGAGACCCAGTACTTC. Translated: CASSLGGLAGQETQYF.

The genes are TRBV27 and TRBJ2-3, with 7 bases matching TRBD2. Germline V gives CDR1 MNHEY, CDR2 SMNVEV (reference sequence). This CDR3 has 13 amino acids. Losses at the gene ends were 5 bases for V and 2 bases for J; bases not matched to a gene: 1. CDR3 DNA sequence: TGTGCCAGCAGTGGGACTACCACAGATACGCAGTATTTT. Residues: CASSGTTTDTQYF.

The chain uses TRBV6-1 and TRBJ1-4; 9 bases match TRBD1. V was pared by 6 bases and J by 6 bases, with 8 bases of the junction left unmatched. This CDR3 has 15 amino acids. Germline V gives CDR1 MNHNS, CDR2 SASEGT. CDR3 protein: CASSLIQGADEKLFF. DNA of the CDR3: TGTGCCAGCAGCCTAATACAGGGGGCCGATGAAAAACTGTTTTTT.

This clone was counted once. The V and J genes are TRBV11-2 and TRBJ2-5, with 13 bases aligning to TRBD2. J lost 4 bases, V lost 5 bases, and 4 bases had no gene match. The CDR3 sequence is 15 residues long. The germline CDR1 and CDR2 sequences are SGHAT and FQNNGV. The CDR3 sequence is CASSPGLAGRETQYF. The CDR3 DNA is TGTGCCAGCAGCCCGGGACTAGCGGGACGAGAGACCCAGTACTTC.

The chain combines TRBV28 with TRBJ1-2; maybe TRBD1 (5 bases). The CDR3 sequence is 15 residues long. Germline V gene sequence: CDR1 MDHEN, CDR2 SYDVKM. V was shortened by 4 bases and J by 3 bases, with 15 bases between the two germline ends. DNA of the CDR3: TGTGCCAGCAGTTCACCGACAGAGCTCCACTATGGCTACACCTTC. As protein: CASSSPTELHYGYTF.

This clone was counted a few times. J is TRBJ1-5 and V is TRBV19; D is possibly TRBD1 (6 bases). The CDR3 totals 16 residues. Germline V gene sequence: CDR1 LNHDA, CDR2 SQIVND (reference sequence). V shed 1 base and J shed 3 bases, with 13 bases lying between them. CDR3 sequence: CASSIGAGAYNQPQHF. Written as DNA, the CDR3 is TGTGCCAGTAGTATAGGTGCAGGGGCGTACAATCAGCCCCAGCATTTT.

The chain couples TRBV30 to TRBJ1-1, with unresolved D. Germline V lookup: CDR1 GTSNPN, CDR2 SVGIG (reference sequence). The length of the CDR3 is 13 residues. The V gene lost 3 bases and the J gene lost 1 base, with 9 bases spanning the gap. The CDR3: CAWRPRRNTEAFF. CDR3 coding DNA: TGTGCCTGGAGACCACGGAGGAACACTGAAGCTTTCTTT.

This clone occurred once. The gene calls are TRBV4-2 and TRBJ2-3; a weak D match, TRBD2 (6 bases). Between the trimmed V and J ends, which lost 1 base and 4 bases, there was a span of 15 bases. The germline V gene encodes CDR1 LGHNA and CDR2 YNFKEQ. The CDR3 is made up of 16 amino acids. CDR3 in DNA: TGTGCCAGCAGCCAAGGCATTAGAGGAGGGGCAGATACGCAGTATTTT. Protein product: CASSQGIRGGADTQYF.

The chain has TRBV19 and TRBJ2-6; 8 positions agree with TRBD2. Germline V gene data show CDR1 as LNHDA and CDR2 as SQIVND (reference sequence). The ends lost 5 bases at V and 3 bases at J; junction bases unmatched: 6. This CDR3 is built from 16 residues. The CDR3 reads CASSRSGMGGANVLTF. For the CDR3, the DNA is TGTGCCAGTAGTCGTAGCGGGATGGGTGGGGCCAACGTCCTGACTTTC.

The CDR3 protein is CASSPLGPQSGFNYGYTF. CDR3 sequence (DNA): TGTGCCAGCAGTCCCCTCGGTCCCCAATCAGGTTTTAACTATGGCTACACCTTC. The J gene is TRBJ1-2, the V gene TRBV14; D is unclear. Germline CDR1 reads SGHDN; CDR2 reads FVKESK. V lost 6 bases and J lost 1, with 24 bases in between. This CDR3 is 18 amino acids long.

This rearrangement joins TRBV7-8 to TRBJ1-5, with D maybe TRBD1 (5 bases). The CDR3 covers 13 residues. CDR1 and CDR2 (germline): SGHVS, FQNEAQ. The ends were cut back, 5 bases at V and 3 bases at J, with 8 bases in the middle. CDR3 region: CASSPGSNQPQHF. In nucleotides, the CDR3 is TGTGCCAGCAGCCCAGGGTCCAATCAGCCCCAGCATTTT.

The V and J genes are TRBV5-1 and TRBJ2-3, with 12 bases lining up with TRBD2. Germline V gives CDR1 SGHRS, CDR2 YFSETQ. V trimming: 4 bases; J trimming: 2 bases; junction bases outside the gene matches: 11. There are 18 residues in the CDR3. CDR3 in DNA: TGCGCCAGCAGCCAAATACCTACTAGCGGGGGGTTCACAGATACGCAGTATTTT. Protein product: CASSQIPTSGGFTDTQYF.

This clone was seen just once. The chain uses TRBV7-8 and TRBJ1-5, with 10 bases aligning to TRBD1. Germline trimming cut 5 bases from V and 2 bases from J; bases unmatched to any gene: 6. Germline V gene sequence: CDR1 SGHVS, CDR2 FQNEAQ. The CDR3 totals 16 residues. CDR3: CASSTTGGAGNQPQHF. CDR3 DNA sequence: TGTGCCAGCAGCACGACAGGGGGCGCCGGCAATCAGCCCCAGCATTTT.

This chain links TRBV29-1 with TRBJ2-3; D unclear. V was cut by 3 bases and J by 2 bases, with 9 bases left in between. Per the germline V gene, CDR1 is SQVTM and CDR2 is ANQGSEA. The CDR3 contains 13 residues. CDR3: CSVDGLFTDTQYF. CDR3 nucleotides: TGCAGCGTTGACGGTCTTTTCACAGATACGCAGTATTTT.

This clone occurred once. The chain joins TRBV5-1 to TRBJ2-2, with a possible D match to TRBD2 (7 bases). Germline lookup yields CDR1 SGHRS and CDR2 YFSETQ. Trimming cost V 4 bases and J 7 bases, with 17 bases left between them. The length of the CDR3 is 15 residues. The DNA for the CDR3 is TGCGCCAGCAGCGCCGTCGGGGGGCGCGACGGGGAGCTGTTTTTT. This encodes CASSAVGGRDGELFF.